The 9 T cell receptor beta chains listed next were all sequenced from one sample in a study of blood T cell repertoires in COVID-19. Data came from immunoSEQ multiplex PCR; TCRdb stores just in-frame clones and leaves some out. The sample consists of around 360,000 clones, roughly 84% of them appearing once. Sequencing used PBMCs or T cells enriched from blood (not recorded which). The receptors come from a woman aged 25-40 years who had recovered from COVID-19.

This clone was detected only a few times. This sequence joins TRBV7-9 and TRBJ2-3; weak D call: TRBD1 (5 bases). This CDR3 contains 15 residues. With 2 bases removed from V and 2 bases from J, the gap between germline ends came to 11 bases. Germline assignment: CDR1 SEHNR and CDR2 FQNEAQ (reference sequence). The CDR3 protein is CASSLRQRFTDTQYF. Here the CDR3 DNA reads TGTGCCAGCAGCTTAAGACAGCGTTTCACAGATACGCAGTATTTT.

The chain links TRBV9 to TRBJ2-1; 8 bases fit TRBD2. The length of the CDR3 is 16 residues. The germline V gene encodes CDR1 SGDLS and CDR2 YYNGEE. The J segment lost 0 bases and the V segment lost 2 bases, leaving 4 bases of the junction unmatched. CDR3 in DNA: TGTGCCAGCAGCGTTAGCGGGATTAGCTCCTACAATGAGCAGTTCTTC. It yields the protein CASSVSGISSYNEQFF.

This sequence joins TRBV18 and TRBJ1-5, with a tentative D call TRBD1 (6 bases). The CDR3 runs 16 residues. Trimming shortened V by 6 bases and J by 1 base, and 16 bases separated the two germline ends. Germline V gene sequence: CDR1 KGHSH, CDR2 LQKENI. CDR3 DNA sequence: TGTGCCAGCTCCGTAAACAGGGTGGGCAGCAATCAGCCCCAGCATTTT. It translates to CASSVNRVGSNQPQHF.

Concerning this clone itself: This sample also contains other DNA sequences that code for the same CDR3. The J gene is TRBJ1-3, the V gene TRBV14, with D possibly matching TRBD1 (5 bases). V was cut by 1 base and J by 1 base, with 8 bases left in between. The CDR3 is 15 amino acids. From germline, CDR1 is SGHDN and CDR2 FVKESK. The chain's CDR3 is CASSQGGGSGNTIYF. The CDR3 DNA is TGTGCCAGCAGCCAAGGGGGGGGTTCTGGAAACACCATATATTTT. Based on the CDR3 plus reference TRBV14 and TRBJ1-3, the full variable domain is EAGVTQFPSHSVIEKGQTVTLRCDPISGHDNLYWYRRVMGKEIKFLLHFVKESKQDESGMPNNRFLAERTGGTYSTLKVQPAELEDSGVYFCASSQGGGSGNTIYFGEGSWLTVV.

The chain carries TRBV27 and TRBJ1-4, with 9 bases matching TRBD1. J gave up 8 bases and V 6 bases, and 7 bases lay outside the gene matches. Per germline, CDR1 MNHEY and CDR2 SMNVEV (reference sequence). CDR3 length: 14 residues. The CDR3 region is CASSPGDRDEKLFF. CDR3 in DNA: TGTGCCAGCAGCCCGGGGGACAGGGACGAAAAACTGTTTTTT.

The rearrangement links TRBV28 to TRBJ2-7, with 8 bases identical to TRBD1. Germline loops: CDR1 MDHEN, CDR2 SYDVKM. The CDR3 extends over 15 amino acids. J lost 2 bases, V lost 5 bases, and 8 bases had no gene match. The CDR3 protein is CASSPGDRPPYEQYF. CDR3 coding DNA: TGTGCCAGCAGTCCGGGGGACAGGCCCCCCTACGAGCAGTACTTC.

The V call is TRBV2, the J call TRBJ1-1; 8 positions agree with TRBD1. Germline values: CDR1 SNHLY, CDR2 FYNNEI. This CDR3 has 14 residues. With 6 bases clipped from V and 3 bases from J, the junction kept 6 bases outside the gene matches. The CDR3 sequence: CASSQTGVDTEAFF. The CDR3 DNA reads TGTGCCAGCAGCCAGACAGGGGTGGACACTGAAGCTTTCTTT.

V gene TRBV7-2 combines with J gene TRBJ1-5, with D possibly matching TRBD1 (6 bases). Germline CDR1 and CDR2: SGHTA and FQGNSA. The CDR3 is 15 residues long. Between the trimmed V and J ends, which lost 6 bases and 0 bases, there was a span of 12 bases. CDR3 DNA: TGTGCCAGCAGATCCGGGACATATAGCAATCAGCCCCAGCATTTT. Translated: CASRSGTYSNQPQHF.

The chain recombines TRBV9 with TRBJ1-2; 7 nucleotides line up with TRBD1. This CDR3 comprises 14 residues. CDR1 is SGDLS, CDR2 YYNGEE, per germline. Trimming at V came to 7 bases and at J to 5 bases, leaving 11 bases not matched to a gene. CDR3 DNA sequence: TGTGCCAGCCGGGGCGATCGGACAGGATATGGCTACACCTTC. Protein product: CASRGDRTGYGYTF.